A single sample is the source of the 13 T cell receptor beta chains below, sequenced in a study of blood T cell repertoires in COVID-19. Only in-frame clones appear in the TCRdb table, and some are missing; sequencing was by immunoSEQ multiplex PCR. Of roughly 140,000 clones in the sample, about 85% were seen once. The specimen was peripheral blood. The receptors stem from a woman aged 55-70 years with active or convalescent COVID-19.

Here the CDR3 DNA reads TGTGCCAGTAGTATTAGGAGACAGCAGAACACTGAAGCTTTCTTT. Amino acid sequence: CASSIRRQQNTEAFF. The J gene is TRBJ1-1, the V gene TRBV19; D might be TRBD1 (5 bases). V dropped 3 bases and J dropped 1 base, with 12 bases sitting between them. The CDR3 loop spans 15 amino acids. Germline-derived CDR1 and CDR2 are LNHDA and SQIVND (reference sequence).

This chain connects TRBV6-5 to TRBJ1-5; 7 nucleotides match TRBD1. V gave up 7 bases and J gave up 4 bases; unmatched junction bases: 4. In germline, CDR1 is MNHEY, CDR2 SVGAGI. This CDR3 comprises 13 residues. CDR3: CASIGQVNQPQHF. DNA of the CDR3: TGTGCCAGCATTGGACAGGTGAATCAGCCCCAGCATTTT.

CDR3 residues: CASSQKLQGALQPQHF. CDR3 in DNA: TGCGCCAGCAGCCAAAAGCTACAGGGGGCATTACAGCCCCAGCATTTT. The chain employs TRBV4-3 and TRBJ1-5; 9 bases agree with TRBD1. J gave up 7 bases and V 2 bases, and 9 bases lay outside the gene matches. The CDR3 consists of 16 residues. The germline CDR1 and CDR2 sequences are LGHNA and YSLEER.

This chain connects TRBV5-6 to TRBJ2-1, with TRBD2 matching 9 bases. Germline CDR1 SGHDT, CDR2 YYEEEE. The CDR3 sequence is 15 residues long. The trim removed 0 bases at V and 3 bases at J, leaving 1 base unmatched. The CDR3 DNA reads as TGTGCCAGCAGCTTGGGACTAGCGGACTACAATGAGCAGTTCTTC. It encodes CASSLGLADYNEQFF.

The chain links TRBV6-5 to TRBJ2-3; possible D gene TRBD2, 6 bases. The CDR3 loop spans 13 amino acids. The V gene lost 5 bases and the J gene lost 0 bases, with 6 bases spanning the gap. Germline values: CDR1 MNHEY, CDR2 SVGAGI. Here the CDR3 DNA reads TGTGCCAGCAGTCGGGGGAGCACAGATACGCAGTATTTT. It codes for CASSRGSTDTQYF.

V and J are TRBV7-2 and TRBJ2-3, with D perhaps TRBD2 (5 bases). Per the germline V gene, CDR1 is SGHTA and CDR2 is FQGNSA. This CDR3 contains 15 residues. The germline V and J ends were trimmed by 7 bases and 1 base, with 15 bases remaining between them. Here the CDR3 DNA reads TGTGCCAGCACCGAACTAGAGAGGGGCACAGATACGCAGTATTTT. Protein product: CASTELERGTDTQYF. The variable domain in full, with the rest retrieved from reference TRBV7-2 and TRBJ2-3, is GAGVSQSPSNKVTEKGKDVELRCDPISGHTALYWYRQSLGQGLEFLIYFQGNSAPDKSGLPSDRFSAERTGGSVSTLTIQRTQQEDSAVYLCASTELERGTDTQYFGPGTRLTVL.

The chain employs TRBV4-3 and TRBJ1-1, with D hard to call. V was shortened by 2 bases and J by 4 bases, with 11 bases between the two germline ends. Germline lookup yields CDR1 LGHNA and CDR2 YSLEER. The CDR3 length is 14 residues. The CDR3 DNA reads TGCGCCAGCAGCCAACTTTCAGGATCCACTGAAGCTTTCTTT. Its protein is CASSQLSGSTEAFF.

The chain carries TRBV19 and TRBJ1-5; TRBD1 aligns across 8 bases. Germline V gene sequence: CDR1 LNHDA, CDR2 SQIVND (reference sequence). Trimming cost V 6 bases and J 0 bases; bases outside gene matches: 4. The CDR3 sequence is 15 residues long. CDR3 region: CASSRQGISNQPQHF. CDR3 nucleotide sequence: TGTGCCAGTAGCCGACAGGGGATTAGCAATCAGCCCCAGCATTTT.

The chain employs TRBV12-5 and TRBJ1-3; D is undetermined. This CDR3 comprises 14 residues. CDR1 LGHNT and CDR2 FRNRAP come from the germline V gene. Trimming took 8 bases from V and 0 from J, leaving 11 bases between them. CDR3 sequence: CASWPGLSGNTIYF. CDR3 nucleotides: TGTGCTAGTTGGCCGGGTCTCTCTGGAAACACCATATATTTT.

This rearrangement joins TRBV27 to TRBJ2-7, with TRBD2 identical over 10 bases. The CDR3 runs to 19 residues. The V segment lost 3 bases and the J segment 3 bases; nucleotides outside the gene matches: 17. Germline CDR1 reads MNHEY; CDR2 reads SMNVEV (reference sequence). CDR3 DNA: TGTGCCAGCAGTTTCCCCGGGGAGGGGCTAGCGGGGGACCACTACGAGCAGTACTTC. Translation gives CASSFPGEGLAGDHYEQYF.

The rearrangement links TRBV12-5 to TRBJ2-3; 9 bases are a match to TRBD1. The CDR3 contains 14 residues. V lost 5 bases and J lost 7; bases outside the gene matches: 7. Germline V lookup: CDR1 LGHNT, CDR2 FRNRAP. The DNA of the CDR3 is TGTGCTAGTGGTACCGGGACAGGGTCAAATACGCAGTATTTT. Translated, it gives CASGTGTGSNTQYF.

The chain combines TRBV5-6 with TRBJ2-7; D is ambiguous. CDR1 is SGHDT and CDR2 is YYEEEE in the germline V gene. CDR3 length equals 14 residues. V was shortened by 0 bases and J by 2 bases, with 9 bases between the two germline ends. The CDR3 is CASSLVMAAYEQYF. CDR3 coding DNA: TGTGCCAGCAGCTTGGTTATGGCCGCCTACGAGCAGTACTTC.

The V and J genes are TRBV10-3 and TRBJ2-7; 8 bases fit TRBD1. V lost 6 bases, J lost 2 bases, and 6 bases stayed unmatched. The germline V gene has CDR1 ENHRY and CDR2 SYGVKD. The CDR3 has 14 residues. CDR3 region: CAISDGQGPYEQYF. In DNA, the CDR3 is TGTGCCATCAGCGATGGACAGGGCCCCTACGAGCAGTACTTC.